This passage covers 12 T cell receptor beta chains from one sample sequenced in a study of blood T cell repertoires in COVID-19. Assay used: immunoSEQ multiplex PCR; TCRdb lists only in-frame clones, some missing. The data contain about 380,000 clones, about 87% of them seen just once; the ten biggest clones take up 1% to 1.5%. Sequenced sample: PBMCs or T cells enriched from blood (not recorded which). These receptors were collected from a young man who had recovered from COVID-19.

The chain uses TRBV5-1 and TRBJ1-2; TRBD1 matches at 9 bases. In germline, CDR1 is SGHRS, CDR2 YFSETQ. The CDR3 consists of 15 residues. V lost 5 bases and J lost 4; bases outside the gene matches: 9. This CDR3 reads CASRSGTGPLYGYTF. In DNA form, the CDR3 reads TGCGCCAGCAGATCCGGGACAGGGCCCCTCTATGGCTACACCTTC.

The genes are TRBV2 and TRBJ2-1; D remains ambiguous. Germline assignment: CDR1 SNHLY and CDR2 FYNNEI. The CDR3 length is 12 residues. Trimming left V 3 bases short and J 13 bases short, with 13 bases between. CDR3 residues: CASSESFLYQFF. The CDR3 coding sequence is TGTGCCAGCAGTGAGTCCTTTCTATACCAGTTCTTC. The full variable domain, completed using reference TRBV2 and TRBJ2-1, is EPEVTQTPSHQVTQMGQEVILRCVPISNHLYFYWYRQILGQKVEFLVSFYNNEISEKSEIFDDQFSVERPDGSNFTLKIRSTKLEDSAMYFCASSESFLYQFFGPGTRLTVL.

The chain employs TRBV5-6 and TRBJ1-1; D call uncertain. The V gene's germline CDR1 is SGHDT and CDR2 YYEEEE. V was pared by 4 bases and J by 8 bases, with 9 bases between. The CDR3 sequence is 11 residues long. CDR3 nucleotides: TGTGCCAGCAGCCAACGGAGAGAAGCTTTCTTT. Translating it yields CASSQRREAFF.

The V and J genes are TRBV7-2 and TRBJ1-5, with TRBD1 as a possible D gene (5 bases). V was pared by 6 bases and J by 3 bases, with 9 bases between. CDR3 length: 13 amino acids. The V gene's germline CDR1 is SGHTA and CDR2 FQGNSA. This CDR3 is CASSWTLNQPQHF. In DNA form, the CDR3 reads TGTGCCAGCAGTTGGACACTCAATCAGCCCCAGCATTTT.

The chain uses TRBV24-1 and TRBJ2-3; the match to TRBD2 covers 9 bases. The V segment lost 4 bases and the J segment 0 bases; nucleotides outside the gene matches: 1. Looked up from germline, CDR1 is KGHDR and CDR2 is SFDVKD. The CDR3 has 15 residues. CDR3 in amino acids: CATSDSGGSTDTQYF. The DNA of the CDR3 is TGTGCCACCAGTGACAGCGGGGGGAGCACAGATACGCAGTATTTT.

The chain employs TRBV5-4 and TRBJ1-4; no clear D. V dropped 3 bases and J dropped 5 bases, with 14 bases sitting between them. In germline, CDR1 is SGHNT, CDR2 YYREEE (reference sequence). CDR3 length equals 15 residues. CDR3 region: CASSSEGRANEKLFF. The CDR3 bases are TGTGCCAGCAGCTCCGAGGGTCGGGCCAATGAAAAACTGTTTTTT. Full variable domain (remainder filled in from reference TRBV5-4 and TRBJ1-4): ETGVTQSPTHLIKTRGQQVTLRCSSQSGHNTVSWYQQALGQGPQFIFQYYREEENGRGNFPPRFSGLQFPNYSSELNVNALELDDSALYLCASSSEGRANEKLFFGSGTQLSVL.

V and J are TRBV25-1 and TRBJ1-4; D call uncertain. The CDR3 is 16 amino acids. With 3 bases removed from V and 0 bases from J, the gap between germline ends came to 11 bases. Germline values: CDR1 MGHDK, CDR2 SYGVNS. CDR3 loop: CASSDTHRATNEKLFF. CDR3 coding DNA: TGTGCCAGCAGTGACACCCACAGAGCAACTAATGAAAAACTGTTTTTT.

The chain uses TRBV2 and TRBJ2-1; perhaps TRBD2 as D (6 bases). The germline CDR1 and CDR2 sequences are SNHLY and FYNNEI. V lost 8 bases and J lost 4, with 12 bases in between. CDR3 length: 13 residues. The CDR3 protein is CASGRTIYNEQFF. CDR3 sequence (DNA): TGTGCCAGCGGAAGGACTATATACAATGAGCAGTTCTTC. Full variable domain (remainder filled in from reference TRBV2 and TRBJ2-1): EPEVTQTPSHQVTQMGQEVILRCVPISNHLYFYWYRQILGQKVEFLVSFYNNEISEKSEIFDDQFSVERPDGSNFTLKIRSTKLEDSAMYFCASGRTIYNEQFFGPGTRLTVL.

The chain employs TRBV5-1 and TRBJ2-2; 7 nucleotides align to TRBD2. Per germline, CDR1 SGHRS and CDR2 YFSETQ. The CDR3 is 17 residues long. Trimming at V came to 4 bases and at J to 4 bases, leaving 13 bases not matched to a gene. CDR3 in DNA: TGCGCCAGCAGCGCTGAATCTCTGCGGGGGAGCACCGGGGAGCTGTTTTTT. The encoded protein is CASSAESLRGSTGELFF.

V usage is TRBV13 and J usage is TRBJ2-7; 9 bases agree with TRBD1. The CDR3 totals 14 residues. Trimming removed 5 bases from V and 5 bases from J; junction bases left unmatched: 7. CDR1 and CDR2 from the germline V gene are PRHDT and FYEKMQ (reference sequence). The CDR3 spells CASSRDRVKDEQYF. The DNA for the CDR3 is TGTGCCAGCAGCCGGGACAGGGTAAAGGACGAGCAGTACTTC. The whole variable domain, remainder taken from reference TRBV13 and TRBJ2-7, is AAGVIQSPRHLIKEKRETATLKCYPIPRHDTVYWYQQGPGQDPQFLISFYEKMQSDKGSIPDRFSAQQFSDYHSELNMSSLELGDSALYFCASSRDRVKDEQYFGPGTRLTVT.

Only a few counts were recorded for this clone. This chain connects TRBV18 to TRBJ2-7, with 8 bases lining up with TRBD2. Germline V gives CDR1 KGHSH, CDR2 LQKENI. The CDR3 sequence is 13 residues long. After removal of 6 bases from V and 3 bases from J, the junction contained 4 bases not matched to a gene. The CDR3 region is CASSPGGDYEQYF. The CDR3 DNA follows: TGTGCCAGCTCGCCCGGGGGGGACTACGAGCAGTACTTC.

The chain has TRBV4-2 and TRBJ2-3; D possibly corresponds to TRBD2 (7 bases). The CDR3 is 14 residues long. Germline V gene data show CDR1 as LGHNA and CDR2 as YNFKEQ. V was cut by 10 bases and J by 0 bases, with 14 bases left in between. The CDR3 DNA reads as TGTGCCACCTCGAGGGGGGGGAGCACAGATACGCAGTATTTT. Protein product: CATSRGGSTDTQYF.